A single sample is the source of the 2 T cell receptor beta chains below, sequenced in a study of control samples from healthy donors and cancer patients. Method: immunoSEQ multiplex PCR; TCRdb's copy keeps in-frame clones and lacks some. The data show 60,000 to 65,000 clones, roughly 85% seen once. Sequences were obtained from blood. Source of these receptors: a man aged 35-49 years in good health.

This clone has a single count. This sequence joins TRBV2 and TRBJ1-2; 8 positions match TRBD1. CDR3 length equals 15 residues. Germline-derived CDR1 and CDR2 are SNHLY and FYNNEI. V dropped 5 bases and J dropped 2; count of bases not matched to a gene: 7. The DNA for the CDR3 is TGTGCCAGCAGTCAGAACAGGGGGGGGAACTATGGCTACACCTTC. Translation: CASSQNRGGNYGYTF.

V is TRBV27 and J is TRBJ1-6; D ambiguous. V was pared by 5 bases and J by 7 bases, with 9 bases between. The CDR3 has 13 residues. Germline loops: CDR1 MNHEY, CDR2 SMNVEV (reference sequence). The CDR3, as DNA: TGTGCCAGCAGTACCGGGTGGAATTCACCCCTCCACTTT. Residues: CASSTGWNSPLHF.